This T cell receptor beta chain was captured by sequencing in a study of Ad26.COV2.S vaccination and SARS-CoV-2 variants. This clone was seen once. Germline CDR1 is LGHNA and CDR2 is YNFKEQ. Unmatched junction bases numbered 3, after V lost 7 bases and J lost 1 base. The CDR3 totals 13 residues. The method was immunoSEQ multiplex PCR; TCRdb's version includes in-frame clones alone and lacks a portion of them. The sample comprises hundreds of thousands of clones, roughly 90% of which are singletons, and over 1.3% rests with the top ten. Treatment denoted: about 20 received Ad26.COV2.S at low or high dose, single or two shots; 5 received placebo; per-sample allocation not given. At day 63 after the first vaccine or placebo injection, samples were drawn.

The sequences come from peripheral blood, collected in a trial of Ad26.COV2.S vaccine versus placebo. The V call is TRBV4-2, the J call TRBJ1-1; TRBD1 agrees at 7 bases. This clonotype originated in a person aged 18-65 years who received the Ad26.COV2.S COVID-19 vaccine or a placebo. CDR3 in amino acids: CASNRDRNTEAFF. CDR3 coding DNA: TGTGCCAGCAACCGGGACAGGAACACTGAAGCTTTCTTT.